This record concerns one T cell receptor beta chain sequence. Its antigen is still unknown. No base quality values were provided; no much bigger clone lies one nucleotide off. This sample was included in a study of shared clonotypes between healthy human individuals (dated by TCRdb to 2018 to 2020). Regarding the study in general: The cohort comprised a couple of women and a few men aged 18 to 49 years. Each donor's leukapheresis produced roughly between roughly 0.85 and 10 billion PBMCs. For each donor, CD4 naive and CD4 memory were each run on three plates, CD8 naive on two plates, and CD8 memory on one plate. Libraries were prepared and TCR repertoires were sequenced by different laboratories using diverse techniques, in order to increase sequencing depth and limit assay-specific biases. To estimate repertoire size and how much clonotype sharing occurs between individuals, the study deeply sequenced the blood TCR repertoires of five healthy adults.

The paper as a whole reports these results and caveats: Naive subsets generally had larger estimated clonotype richness than memory subsets did. Sampling was restricted to blood, and TCR repertoires in tissues likely differ from the TCR repertoires found in blood. The small number of donors limited the genetic and exposure-history diversity represented. Pairwise subsampling indicated that sequencing depth was expected to affect the degree of clonotype sharing among donors. Rarefaction of sorted-subset datasets indicated incomplete sequencing despite the large sequencing depth. Across a few donors, 4.5% to 6.5% of naive CD4, approximately 3.6% of naive CD8, roughly 2.2% of memory CD4, and approximately 0.4% of memory CD8 clonotypes were shared. Clonotypes shared by all four sorted-subset donors showed higher generation probabilities than non-shared clonotypes.

Donors were healthy HIV-negative adults with no recently reported acute infections or vaccinations. Every donor was a Caucasian adult residing in Nashville, Tennessee, USA. CD4+ T cells were enriched by magnetic negative selection; naive cells were then positively selected on CD45RA, and the negative fraction formed the memory subset. Blood was obtained by leukapheresis, after which PBMCs were separated by Ficoll-Histopaque density gradient centrifugation and cryopreserved in liquid nitrogen vapor phase. Purity and quantity of every magnetically sorted T cell population were checked by analytical flow cytometry. Each sorted fraction had its genomic DNA isolated and then quantified by UV absorbance on a Nanodrop 2000c. Using the deep immunoSEQ assay, TCR CDR3 regions were amplified from genomic DNA by multiplex PCR. Extracted genomic DNA from each cell subset was distributed evenly across all wells of several immunoSEQ 96-well plates, and each plate was treated as a replicate. For sorted subsets, 200 to 250 ng of genomic DNA, equivalent to 25,000 to 35,000 T cell genomes, went into each replicate PCR. The purified libraries were quantified using a Qubit 3.0 fluorometer, sized with a Bioanalyzer 2100, and then quantified again using the KAPA Library Quantification kit. Every immunoSEQ 96-well plate was sequenced on a dedicated single-read 150-cycle Illumina NextSeq 550 flow cell. The authors' analysis ran thus. Because the immunoSEQ output included only junctional sequences and no quality scores, the filtering could not be the same as the filtering used for full-length reads. Sequences were annotated with PyIR, a Python wrapper for IgBLAST v1.9, and V/J genes and CDR3 were assigned using IMGT germline references. Reads were filtered out if the reads had weak V/J assignments (E-value above 1e-6), no CDR3, stop codons, out-of-frame junctions, or ambiguous translated residues. V3J clonotypes were defined as sequences sharing an identical inferred V gene, J gene, and CDR3 amino acid sequence. The percentage overlap between two repertoires was calculated by dividing the number of shared unique clonotypes by the size of the smaller repertoire. RTK rarefaction, the Chao1 estimator, and Recon v2.1 estimates of unobserved clonotypes were used to assess repertoire richness. Generation probabilities were computed with OLGA for all TCRbeta clonotypes obtained by the gDNA method from several donors. Here the immuneACCESS table is served through TCRdb, limited to in-frame sequences with V and J called. Missing clones are a known gap in these copies; in checked studies unresolved V genes cover under half, and the rest lacks a known reason. V and J calls and clone size come straight from that table; D and trimming were deduced from the DNA. In all, the sample holds about 1.4 million clones, and 96% of those were seen once. The leading ten clones occupy 1% to 1.5% of the sample.

The CDR3 sequence holds 14 residues, the cysteine and phenylalanine included. Just the 42-base CDR3 DNA is kept, in frame starting at base 1. Trimming removed 4 bases from V and 4 bases from J, leaving 14 bases between the germline ends. From the germline V gene, CDR1 is SGHRS and CDR2 is YFSETQ. The sequence was obtained from a man aged 25 to 45 in good health. The chain links TRBV5-1 with TRBJ1-1; the D segment could be TRBD1, given 5 matching bases. The sequenced sample consisted of naive CD4+ T cells sorted from blood. This sample's cell subset or site label indicates: CD45RA+ positively selected. The DNA sequence is TGCGCCAGCAGCGTTAGGGGTGATGGCACTGAAGCTTTCTTT. Its protein is CASSVRGDGTEAFF.